The clone carrying this T cell receptor (beta chain) was picked up one time. The record originates from a study of blood T cells in healthy people across ages. Drawn from each donor were 8.5 to 10 milliliters of peripheral blood. Trimming removed 2 bases from V and 5 bases from J; junction bases left unmatched: 3. This CDR3 is 14 amino acids long. Germline CDR1 SGHRS, CDR2 YFSETQ. Alongside a J-beta primer mix, a sample-barcoded 5' primer served in a second PCR lasting about 6 to 12 cycles. MiXCR, run by TCRdb on the 5' RACE reads, gives a single entry per CDR3 protein. The repertoire includes roughly 1.5 million distinct CDR3 sequences, 35% to 45% of them detected once, and around 4% sits in the top ten.

This chain links TRBV5-1 with TRBJ2-3; the match to TRBD2 covers 9 bases. The sequence came from a young woman in good health. Sequencing used blood. CDR3 amino acids: CASSFAAGGDTQYF. CDR3 nucleotides: TGCGCCAGCAGCTTTGCAGCGGGGGGAGATACGCAGTATTTT.